This passage covers 4 T cell receptor beta chains from one sample sequenced in a study of cytomegalovirus exposure and HLA in healthy donors. Primers included in the PCR were 60 Vbeta and 13 Jbeta primers. Clones were sequenced by immunoSEQ multiplex PCR, and TCRdb holds only the in-frame ones, with some missing. The table includes 90,000 to 130,000 clones, roughly 80% detected once. The sequenced sample was PBMCs. These receptors originate from a man under 40 in good health and CMV-seropositive.

J is TRBJ1-2 and V is TRBV2; 7 bases map to TRBD1. With 9 bases clipped from V and 7 bases from J, the junction kept 11 bases outside the gene matches. The CDR3 is 13 amino acids. In germline, CDR1 is SNHLY, CDR2 FYNNEI. As DNA, the CDR3 is TGTGCCAGTCCAAGACAGGGATACGGTGGCTACACCTTC. This sequence encodes CASPRQGYGGYTF. Filled out from reference TRBV2 and TRBJ1-2, the complete variable domain reads EPEVTQTPSHQVTQMGQEVILRCVPISNHLYFYWYRQILGQKVEFLVSFYNNEISEKSEIFDDQFSVERPDGSNFTLKIRSTKLEDSAMYFCASPRQGYGGYTFGSGTRLTVV.

The chain combines TRBV11-2 with TRBJ2-2; TRBD1 matches at 9 bases. Germline V gene lookup returns CDR1 SGHAT and CDR2 FQNNGV. Trimming took 3 bases from V and 6 from J; bases not matched to a gene: 5. This CDR3 has 15 amino acids. Here the CDR3 reads CASSFGQGNSGELFF. CDR3 nucleotide sequence: TGTGCCAGCAGCTTCGGACAGGGGAATTCCGGGGAGCTGTTTTTT.

The chain recombines TRBV5-4 with TRBJ2-2; TRBD2 might be the D (6 bases). The CDR3 totals 16 residues. The germline V and J ends were trimmed by 1 base and 0 bases, with 10 bases remaining between them. CDR1 and CDR2 (germline): SGHNT, YYREEE (reference sequence). The CDR3 loop reads CASSLSSSANTGELFF. DNA for the CDR3: TGTGCCAGCAGCTTGTCGTCTAGCGCGAACACCGGGGAGCTGTTTTTT.

This chain joins TRBV6-5 and TRBJ2-1; D is uncertain. V was clipped by 6 bases and J by 6 bases, with 9 bases between them. Germline-derived CDR1 and CDR2 are MNHEY and SVGAGI. The CDR3 is 12 amino acids. CDR3 sequence reads: CASSSRGNEQFF. Here the CDR3 DNA reads TGTGCCAGCAGCTCTCGCGGCAATGAGCAGTTCTTC.